This record concerns one TCR beta chain sequence. This clonotype was seen a single time. It has no known antigen specificity. No base quality information exists; no much larger clone differs at one position. These data belong to a study of post-analysis software for immune sequencing data (dated by TCRdb to about 2015). With respect to the entire study: The recorded disease courses included relapsing-remitting, secondary progressive and progressive-relapsing multiple sclerosis, and some patients had no subtype annotation. The patient repertoires were set against roughly eleven previously published healthy control repertoires from donors whose ages ranged from roughly 6 to 26 years. A subset of samples was prepared in parallel using single-end sample barcoding, then pooled and co-amplified after Illumina adapter ligation.

To demonstrate the VDJtools post-analysis software, TCR beta repertoires were profiled from the peripheral blood of 13 young patients with multiple sclerosis. The patients with multiple sclerosis were children and adolescents between roughly 6 and 17 years of age. Preparation of the library involved PCR. Sequencing instrument: Illumina HiSeq 2500. Unique molecular identifiers were incorporated into TCR beta cDNA libraries to reduce PCR and sequencing biases. Every 1 to 10 million input T cells yielded some 500,000 cDNA molecules, meaning each molecule approximated one T cell. The patient libraries were prepared and sequenced using the same protocol as the earlier healthy control dataset. Within a given batch, samples were prepared together, multiplexed and sequenced on the same HiSeq lane. Per the authors' processing: MIGEC was used to process the raw barcoded reads, and molecular identifier groups with only a single read were discarded before consensus assembly and CDR3 extraction. Clonotype tables were post-analysed with VDJtools, normalizing diversity by down-sampling all datasets to the smallest sample size. To correct batch-related cross-sample contamination, repertoire overlap clustering matched CDR3 amino acid sequences but not nucleotide sequences. TCRdb reprocessing: public reads trimmed at Q25 with fastp, clones called with MiXCR, in-frame beta chains kept. Each entry is one CDR3 protein sequence, shown with its most common DNA and genes. In this record, the V and J calls reflect TCRdb's handling and not the investigators' own analysis. This sample has 650,000 to 850,000 distinct CDR3 sequences in its table, and approximately 50% of those were observed once. Roughly 4.4% of the sample is held by the ten biggest clonotypes.

The paper's findings and limits, for the study overall: Strong co-clustering of samples prepared in the same batch was shown by direct clustering with F measure, prompting a batch-effect correction. Normalized Chao1 diversity was significantly lower in multiple sclerosis patients than controls, suggesting substantial peripheral T-cell clonal expansion. The multiple sclerosis patient group was slightly younger than the control group. Patients showed significantly higher frequencies than controls for roughly five TRBV segments, among them TRBV5-6, TRBV5-1 and TRBV20-1.

Reading from cysteine to phenylalanine, the CDR3 counts 12 amino acids. The read is trimmed to its CDR3 DNA, 36 bases read in frame from base 1. CDR1 and CDR2 were assigned from the germline V gene (reference sequence) as SEHNR and FQNEAQ. V lost 4 bases and J lost 12 bases, and the count of bases not matched to a germline gene is 9. This receptor was identified in a girl aged 5-17 years with multiple sclerosis. Source material: blood. The chain joins TRBV7-9 to TRBJ2-7, with 7 bases matching TRBD2. The CDR3 amino acid sequence is: CASSWSGGGTYF. The DNA sequence is as follows: TGTGCCAGCAGCTGGTCCGGCGGGGGTACGTACTTC.